The clone carrying this TCR beta chain was found a few times. Per the original methods: Estimates of nucleated cell counts were drawn from the amplification of reference gene primers. Sequenced by immunoSEQ multiplex PCR; TCRdb stores in-frame clones only, minus some. Clone size and V and J calls were adopted from that table, with D and trimming inferred from the DNA. This repertoire shows about 170,000 clones, about 80% found once; its top ten account for approximately 21%. The V end was cut by 4 bases, the J end by 0 bases, with 8 bases between. From germline, CDR1 is SGHNT and CDR2 YYREEE (reference sequence). CDR3 size: 13 residues. The sample originates from a study of blood T cell repertoires in COVID-19. Whole-study context: From the United States, Italy and Spain came samples of acute and convalescent COVID-19. Sources were T cells, B-cell-depleted T cells, or PBMCs; the material itself was cDNA or gDNA.

Sequences were obtained from peripheral blood. This TCR was sampled from a woman of 80 years or more with acute or convalescent COVID-19. The chain joins TRBV5-4 to TRBJ2-7; D remains unclear. CDR3 DNA sequence: TGTGCCAGCAGCGTTGACATCTCCTACGAGCAGTACTTC. Translating gives CASSVDISYEQYF.